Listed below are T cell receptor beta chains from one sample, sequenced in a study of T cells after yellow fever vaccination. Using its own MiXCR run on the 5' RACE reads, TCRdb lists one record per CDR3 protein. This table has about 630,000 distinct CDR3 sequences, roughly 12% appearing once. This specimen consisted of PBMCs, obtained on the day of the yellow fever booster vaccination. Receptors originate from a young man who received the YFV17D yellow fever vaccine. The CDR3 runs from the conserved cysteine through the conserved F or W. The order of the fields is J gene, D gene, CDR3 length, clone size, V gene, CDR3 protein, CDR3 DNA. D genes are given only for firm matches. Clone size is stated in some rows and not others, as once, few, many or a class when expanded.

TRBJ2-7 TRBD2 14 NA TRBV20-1 CSAPLLREKYEQYF TGCAGTGCTCCTTTGTTGCGGGAGAAATACGAGCAGTACTTC
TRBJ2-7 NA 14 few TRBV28 CASSLMTRASEQYF TGTGCCAGCAGTTTGATGACTAGAGCATCCGAGCAGTACTTC
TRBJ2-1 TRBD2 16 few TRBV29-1 CSVVGLAELSYNEQFF TGCAGCGTTGTGGGCCTAGCGGAGCTATCCTACAATGAGCAGTTCTTC
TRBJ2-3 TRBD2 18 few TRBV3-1 CASSQGTSRRLSTDTQYF TGTGCCAGCAGCCAAGGGACTAGTCGGAGGCTCAGCACAGATACGCAGTATTTT
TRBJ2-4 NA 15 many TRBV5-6 CASSTPAVAKNIQYF TGTGCCAGCAGCACGCCAGCGGTAGCCAAAAACATTCAGTACTTC
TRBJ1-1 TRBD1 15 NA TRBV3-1 CASSPMGTGSTEAFF TGTGCCAGCAGCCCAATGGGGACAGGGAGCACTGAAGCTTTCTTT
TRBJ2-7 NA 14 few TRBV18 CASSPVPGTYEQYF TGTGCCAGCTCACCTGTCCCCGGGACATACGAGCAGTACTTC
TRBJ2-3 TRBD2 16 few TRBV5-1 CASSLPTSGMTDTQYF TGCGCCAGCAGCCTCCCCACTAGCGGGATGACAGATACGCAGTATTTT
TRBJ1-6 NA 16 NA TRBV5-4 CASSRIAPLSHSPLHF TGTGCCAGCAGCCGCATTGCGCCGCTGTCGCATTCACCCCTCCACTTT
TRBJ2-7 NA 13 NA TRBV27 CASSPAASYEQYF TGTGCCAGCAGCCCGGCCGCGTCCTACGAGCAGTACTTC
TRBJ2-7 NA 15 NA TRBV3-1 CASSQAPRASYEQYF TGTGCCAGCAGCCAAGCACCTAGAGCGTCCTACGAGCAGTACTTC
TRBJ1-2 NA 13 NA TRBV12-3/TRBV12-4 CASGVGERYGYTF TGTGCCAGCGGGGTCGGCGAACGCTATGGCTACACCTTC
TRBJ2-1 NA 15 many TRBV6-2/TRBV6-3 CASSLLGGDAYEQFF TGTGCCAGCAGCCTACTAGGGGGAGACGCATATGAGCAGTTCTTC
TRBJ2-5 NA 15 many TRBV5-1 CASSLSQAARETQYF TGCGCCAGCAGCCTGAGTCAGGCCGCGAGGGAGACCCAGTACTTC
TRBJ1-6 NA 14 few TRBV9 CASSVNQGVSPLHF TGTGCCAGCAGCGTAAACCAGGGCGTTTCACCCCTCCACTTT
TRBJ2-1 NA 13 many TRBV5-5 CASSLELRNEQFF TGTGCCAGCAGCTTGGAACTCCGCAATGAGCAGTTCTTC
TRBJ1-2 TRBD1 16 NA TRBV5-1 CASSPIETGDFYGYTF TGCGCCAGCAGCCCTATAGAGACAGGGGACTTCTATGGCTACACCTTC
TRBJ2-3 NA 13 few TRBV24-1 CATSDPDRDTQYF TGTGCCACCAGTGATCCGGACAGAGATACGCAGTATTTT
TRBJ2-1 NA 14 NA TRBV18 CASSPQDSYNEQFF TGTGCCAGCTCACCCCAGGACAGCTACAATGAGCAGTTCTTC
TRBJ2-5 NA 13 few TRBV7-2 CASSLNNQETQYF TGTGCCAGCAGCTTAAATAACCAAGAGACCCAGTACTTC
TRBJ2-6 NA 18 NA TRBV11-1 CASSLSRLSNSGANVLTF TGTGCCAGCAGCTTGAGTAGGCTATCTAACTCTGGGGCCAACGTCCTGACTTTC
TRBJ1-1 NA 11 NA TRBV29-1 CSVETGTEAFF TGCAGCGTTGAAACCGGGACTGAAGCTTTCTTT
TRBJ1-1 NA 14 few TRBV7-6 CASSTGGENTEAFF TGTGCCAGCAGCACGGGCGGGGAGAACACTGAAGCTTTCTTT
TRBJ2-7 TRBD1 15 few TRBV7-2 CASSVDRGLPYEQYF TGTGCCAGCAGCGTCGACAGGGGGCTTCCCTACGAGCAGTACTTC
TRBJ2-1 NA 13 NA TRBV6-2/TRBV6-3 CASSLTGEGHKFF TGTGCCAGCAGTTTAACCGGAGAGGGCCATAAGTTCTTC
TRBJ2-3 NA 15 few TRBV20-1 CSARGSSRVTDTQYF TGCAGTGCTAGAGGTAGCTCTAGGGTAACAGATACGCAGTATTTT
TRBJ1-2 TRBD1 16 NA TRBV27 CASSSGQGPRFYGYTF TGTGCCAGCAGTTCGGGACAGGGCCCCAGATTCTATGGCTACACCTTC
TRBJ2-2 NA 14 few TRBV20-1 CSARTVANTGELFF TGCAGTGCTAGGACGGTCGCGAACACCGGGGAGCTGTTTTTT
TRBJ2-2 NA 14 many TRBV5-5 CASSLRDYTGELFF TGTGCCAGCAGCTTACGAGATTACACCGGGGAGCTGTTTTTT
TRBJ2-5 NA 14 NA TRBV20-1 CSATHPAHQETQYF TGCAGTGCTACCCACCCGGCCCACCAAGAGACCCAGTACTTC
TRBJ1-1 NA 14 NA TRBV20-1 CSAREGIGRAEAFF TGCAGTGCTAGGGAGGGTATCGGTAGGGCTGAAGCTTTCTTT
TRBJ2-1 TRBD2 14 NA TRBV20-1 CSAGRGLLHNEQFF TGCAGTGCCGGGAGGGGCCTACTACACAATGAGCAGTTCTTC
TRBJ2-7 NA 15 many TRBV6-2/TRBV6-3 CASSYDGRRSYEQYF TGTGCCAGCAGTTACGATGGCAGGAGGAGCTACGAGCAGTACTTC
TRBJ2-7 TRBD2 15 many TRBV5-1 CASSSPGLAVYEQYF TGCGCCAGCAGCTCGCCGGGACTAGCGGTCTACGAGCAGTACTTC
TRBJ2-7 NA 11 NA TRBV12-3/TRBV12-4 CASSRMNEQYF TGTGCCAGCAGTCGGATGAACGAGCAGTACTTC
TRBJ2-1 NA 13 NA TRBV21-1 CANPRSGISIVFF TGTGCCAACCCCAGGAGCGGGATATCTATAGTGTTCTTC
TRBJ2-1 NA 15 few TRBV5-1 CASSAGMQIYNEQFF TGCGCCAGCAGCGCGGGGATGCAGATTTACAATGAGCAGTTCTTC
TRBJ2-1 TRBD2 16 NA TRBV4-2 CASSQETSGSYNEQFF TGTGCCAGCAGCCAGGAGACTAGCGGGAGTTACAATGAGCAGTTCTTC
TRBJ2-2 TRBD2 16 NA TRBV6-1 CASNYRGLAVTGELFF TGTGCCAGCAACTACAGGGGACTAGCGGTCACCGGGGAGCTGTTTTTT
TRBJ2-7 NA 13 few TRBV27 CASSNLYDYEQYF TGTGCCAGCAGCAACCTTTATGACTACGAGCAGTACTTC
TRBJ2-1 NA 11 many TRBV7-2 CASSLAFEQFF TGTGCCAGCAGCTTAGCTTTTGAGCAGTTCTTC
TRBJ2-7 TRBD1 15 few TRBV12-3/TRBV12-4 CASSSTGGATYEQYF TGTGCCAGCAGTTCAACAGGGGGCGCAACTTACGAGCAGTACTTC
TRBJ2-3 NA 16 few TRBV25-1 CASSVGQATWGDTQYF TGTGCCAGCAGTGTCGGCCAGGCCACTTGGGGAGATACGCAGTATTTT